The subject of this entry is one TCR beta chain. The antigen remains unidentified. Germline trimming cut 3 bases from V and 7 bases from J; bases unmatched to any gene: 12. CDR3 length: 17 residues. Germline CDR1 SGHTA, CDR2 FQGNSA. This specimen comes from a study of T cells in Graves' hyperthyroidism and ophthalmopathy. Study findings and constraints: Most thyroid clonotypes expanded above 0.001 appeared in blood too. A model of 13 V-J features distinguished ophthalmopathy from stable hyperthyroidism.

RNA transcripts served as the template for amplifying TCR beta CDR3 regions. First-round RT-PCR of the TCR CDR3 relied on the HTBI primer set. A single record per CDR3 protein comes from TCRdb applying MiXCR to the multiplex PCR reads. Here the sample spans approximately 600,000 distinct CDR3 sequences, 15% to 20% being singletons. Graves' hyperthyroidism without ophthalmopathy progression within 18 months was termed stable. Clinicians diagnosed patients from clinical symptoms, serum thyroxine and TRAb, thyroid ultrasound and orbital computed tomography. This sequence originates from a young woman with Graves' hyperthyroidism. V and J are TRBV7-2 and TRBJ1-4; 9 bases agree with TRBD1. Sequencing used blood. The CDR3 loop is CASSLGYRGRVGEKLFF. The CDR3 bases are TGTGCCAGCAGCTTGGGTTACAGGGGGCGCGTCGGTGAAAAACTGTTTTTT.